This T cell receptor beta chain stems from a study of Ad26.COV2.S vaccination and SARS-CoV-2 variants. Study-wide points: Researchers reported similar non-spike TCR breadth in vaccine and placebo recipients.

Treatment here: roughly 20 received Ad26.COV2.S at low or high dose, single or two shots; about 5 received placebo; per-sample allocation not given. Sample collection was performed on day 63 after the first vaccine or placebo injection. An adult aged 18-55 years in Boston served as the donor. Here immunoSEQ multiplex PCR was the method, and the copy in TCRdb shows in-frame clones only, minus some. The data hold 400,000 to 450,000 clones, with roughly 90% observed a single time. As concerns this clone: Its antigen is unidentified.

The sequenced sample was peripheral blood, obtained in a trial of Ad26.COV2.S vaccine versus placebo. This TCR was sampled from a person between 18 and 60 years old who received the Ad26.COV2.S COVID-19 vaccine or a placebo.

The CDR3 here is CASSDRGIYIETQYF. CDR3 nucleotide sequence: TGTGCCAGCAGCGACAGGGGAATTTATATTGAGACCCAGTACTTC. The genes are TRBV7-9 and TRBJ2-5, with 8 bases lining up with TRBD1. J gave up 5 bases and V 5 bases, and 10 bases lay outside the gene matches. Germline assignment: CDR1 SEHNR and CDR2 FQNEAQ (reference sequence). CDR3 length equals 15 residues.